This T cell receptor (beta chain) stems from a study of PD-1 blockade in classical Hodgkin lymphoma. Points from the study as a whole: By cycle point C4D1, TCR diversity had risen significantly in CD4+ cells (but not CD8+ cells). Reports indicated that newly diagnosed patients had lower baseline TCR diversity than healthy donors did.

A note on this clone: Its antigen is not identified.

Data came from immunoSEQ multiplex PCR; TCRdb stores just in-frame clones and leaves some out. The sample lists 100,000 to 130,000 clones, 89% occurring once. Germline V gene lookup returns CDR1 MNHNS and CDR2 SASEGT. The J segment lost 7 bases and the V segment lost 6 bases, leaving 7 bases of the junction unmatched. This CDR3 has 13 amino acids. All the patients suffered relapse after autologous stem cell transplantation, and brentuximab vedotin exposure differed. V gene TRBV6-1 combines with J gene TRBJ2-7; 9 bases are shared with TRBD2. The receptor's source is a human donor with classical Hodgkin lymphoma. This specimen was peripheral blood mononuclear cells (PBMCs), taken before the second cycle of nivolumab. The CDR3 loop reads CASRREGAGEQYF. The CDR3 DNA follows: TGTGCCAGCAGGCGGGAGGGGGCTGGGGAGCAGTACTTC.